This T cell receptor (beta chain) was captured by sequencing in a study of response to subunit inactivated influenza vaccine. Study-wide results and limits: Authors suggested that a seasonal influenza vaccination recruits few new T cells each time.

Notes on this clonotype: As yet, its antigen is unknown.

CDR1 and CDR2 (germline): SGDLS, YYNGEE. The V gene end was trimmed by 4 bases and the J gene end by 0 bases; junction bases not matched to a gene: 6. The CDR3 contains 15 residues. TCRdb redid the calling of the RT-PCR reads with MiXCR, one entry per CDR3 protein. The sample gives 750,000 to 850,000 distinct CDR3 sequences, roughly 20% of which show up once; under 13% is in the top ten. The sample in question was PBMCs from blood, obtained less than 6 days after vaccination. V gene TRBV9 combines with J gene TRBJ2-7, with TRBD2 identical over 8 bases. The receptor's source is a man aged 50 or older who received an inactivated influenza vaccine. CDR3 sequence (DNA): TGTGCCAGCAGCCCCCGGGAGGGAATCTCCTACGAGCAGTACTTC. As protein: CASSPREGISYEQYF.